This T cell receptor beta chain was recorded in a study of CD8 T cells in Susac syndrome. Study conclusions and caveats: The study's TCR sequencing and HLA analysis drew on a certain number of individuals. That number was acknowledged as relatively small.

Concerning this clonotype itself: Its antigen is unknown.

Healthy donors matched for age and sex were used as controls. FACS enriched CD8+ TEMRA cells, while bulk CD8+ and CD4+ were negatively isolated. RNA, at about 0.5 to 1 ug, was reverse transcribed with random hexamers. MiXCR, applied by TCRdb to the immunoSEQ multiplex PCR reads, yields one record per CDR3 protein. The sample records approximately 90,000 distinct CDR3 sequences, over 80% being singletons. The sequenced sample consisted of CD8+ T cells from PBMCs. The sequence was collected from a human donor in good health.

Here the CDR3 DNA reads TGTGCCAGCAGTAAAATAATAAGGGGTTCAGGGGCCAACGTCCTGACTTTC. Translation gives CASSKIIRGSGANVLTF. The chain couples TRBV12-3 or TRBV12-4 to TRBJ2-6, with D perhaps matching TRBD1 (5 bases). The CDR3 sequence is 17 residues long. Trimming stripped 5 bases from V and 4 bases from J, with 18 bases between.